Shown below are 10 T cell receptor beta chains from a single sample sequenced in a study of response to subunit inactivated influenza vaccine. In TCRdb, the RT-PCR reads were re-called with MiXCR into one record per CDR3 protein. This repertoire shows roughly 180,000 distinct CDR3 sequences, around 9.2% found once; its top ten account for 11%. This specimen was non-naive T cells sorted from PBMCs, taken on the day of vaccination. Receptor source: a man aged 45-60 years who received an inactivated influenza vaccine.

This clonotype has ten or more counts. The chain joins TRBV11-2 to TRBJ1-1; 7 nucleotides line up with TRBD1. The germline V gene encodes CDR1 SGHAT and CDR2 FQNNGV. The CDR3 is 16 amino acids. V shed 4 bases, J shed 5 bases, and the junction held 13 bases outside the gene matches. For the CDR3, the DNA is TGTGCCAGCAGCTCCCGGATGTTGGGACAGAGGACTGAAGCTTTCTTT. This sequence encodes CASSSRMLGQRTEAFF.

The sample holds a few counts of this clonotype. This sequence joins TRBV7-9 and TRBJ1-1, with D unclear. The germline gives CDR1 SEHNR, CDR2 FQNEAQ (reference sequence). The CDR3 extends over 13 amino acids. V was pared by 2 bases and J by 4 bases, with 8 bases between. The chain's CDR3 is CASSLNGVTEAFF. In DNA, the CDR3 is TGTGCCAGCAGCTTAAATGGAGTCACTGAAGCTTTCTTT.

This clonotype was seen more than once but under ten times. The CDR3 DNA is TGCGCCAGCAGCCAAGAGCTAGCGGGAGCCAATGAGCAGTTCTTC. Translating gives CASSQELAGANEQFF. The chain is built from TRBV4-3 and TRBJ2-1; 10 bases are a match to TRBD2. V lost 0 bases to trimming and J lost 6 bases; unmatched junction nucleotides: 2. The CDR3 has 15 amino acids. Germline CDR1 is LGHNA and CDR2 is YSLEER.

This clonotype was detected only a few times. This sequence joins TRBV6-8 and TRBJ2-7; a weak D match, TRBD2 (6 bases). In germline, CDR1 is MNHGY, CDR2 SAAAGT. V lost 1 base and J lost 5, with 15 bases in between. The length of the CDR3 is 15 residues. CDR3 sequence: CASSYLAALENEQYF. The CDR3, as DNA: TGTGCCAGCAGTTACTTAGCGGCGTTGGAGAACGAGCAGTACTTC.

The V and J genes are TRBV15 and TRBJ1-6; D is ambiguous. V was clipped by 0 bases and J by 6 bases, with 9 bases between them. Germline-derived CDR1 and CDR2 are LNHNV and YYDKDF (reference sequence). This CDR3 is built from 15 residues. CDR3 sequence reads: CATSRDASRNSPLHF. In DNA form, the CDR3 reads TGTGCCACCAGCAGAGATGCCAGTCGTAATTCACCCCTCCACTTT.

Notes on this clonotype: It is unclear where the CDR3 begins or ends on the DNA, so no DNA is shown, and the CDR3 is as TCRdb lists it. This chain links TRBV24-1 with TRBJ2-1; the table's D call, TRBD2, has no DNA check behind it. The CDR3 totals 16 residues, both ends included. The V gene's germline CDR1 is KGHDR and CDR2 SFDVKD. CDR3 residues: CATSDFGPGSYNEQFF.

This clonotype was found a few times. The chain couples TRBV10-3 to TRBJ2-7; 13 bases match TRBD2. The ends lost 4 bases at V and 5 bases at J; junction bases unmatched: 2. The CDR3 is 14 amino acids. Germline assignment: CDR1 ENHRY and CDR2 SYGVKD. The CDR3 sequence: CAISATSGRNEQYF. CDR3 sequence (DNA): TGTGCCATCAGTGCGACTAGCGGGAGGAACGAGCAGTACTTC.

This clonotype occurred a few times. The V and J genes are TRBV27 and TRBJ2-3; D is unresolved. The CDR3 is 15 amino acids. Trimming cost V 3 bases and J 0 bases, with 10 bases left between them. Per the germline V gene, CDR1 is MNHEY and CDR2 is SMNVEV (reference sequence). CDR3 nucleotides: TGTGCCAGCAGTTTTGGTCCCGCTAGCACAGATACGCAGTATTTT. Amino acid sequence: CASSFGPASTDTQYF.

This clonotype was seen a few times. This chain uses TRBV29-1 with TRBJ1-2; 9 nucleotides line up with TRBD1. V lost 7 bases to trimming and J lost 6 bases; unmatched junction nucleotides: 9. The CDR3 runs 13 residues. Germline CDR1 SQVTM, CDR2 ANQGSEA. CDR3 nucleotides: TGCAGCGCCTACAGGGGGCGAGAAGATGGCTACACCTTC. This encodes CSAYRGREDGYTF.

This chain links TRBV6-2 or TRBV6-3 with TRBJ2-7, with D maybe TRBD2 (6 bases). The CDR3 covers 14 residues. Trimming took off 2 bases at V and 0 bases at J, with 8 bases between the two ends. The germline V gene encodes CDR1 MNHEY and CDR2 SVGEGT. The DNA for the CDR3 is TGTGCCAGCAGTTACGTCGGGAGCTCCTACGAGCAGTACTTC. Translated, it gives CASSYVGSSYEQYF.